This is a list of T cell receptor beta chains from one sample in a study of T-cell reconstitution after alpha-beta-depleted transplantation in children. TCRdb reprocessed the PCR reads with MiXCR, giving one entry per CDR3 protein. Of some 490,000 distinct CDR3 sequences listed, around 13% are singletons. The starting material was PBMCs from the stem cell graft donor, obtained from the stem cell graft. These receptors were collected from a human donor who donated a stem cell graft to a child with combined immunodeficiency. The CDR3 runs from the conserved cysteine through the conserved F or W. A D gene is named only where the DNA matches it firmly. Expanded clones get a size class; other rows say once, few or many, or leave the size out.

J,size,D,V,CDR3,DNA
TRBJ2-7,few,NA,TRBV5-1,CASSFQGGSYEQYF,TGCGCCAGCAGCTTCCAGGGAGGAAGCTACGAGCAGTACTTC
TRBJ2-7,NA,NA,TRBV5-6,CASRSSSRVGGPGMSEQYF,TGTGCCAGCAGATCCTCCAGCCGAGTCGGAGGGCCGGGAATGAGCGAGCAGTACTTC
TRBJ1-1,few,NA,TRBV20-1,CSERGSNLRTEAFF,TGCAGTGAACGAGGAAGTAACTTAAGAACTGAAGCTTTCTTT
TRBJ2-3,few,TRBD1,TRBV30,CAWNPLRGRVDTQYF,TGTGCCTGGAATCCCCTGAGGGGGCGGGTAGATACGCAGTATTTT
TRBJ2-3,few,TRBD2,TRBV7-8,CASSPRGGTSGGVDTQYF,TGTGCCAGCAGCCCCAGGGGGGGGACTAGCGGGGGGGTAGATACGCAGTATTTT
TRBJ1-3,few,NA,TRBV7-6,CASSLSQRQVLNSGNTIYF,TGTGCCAGCAGCTTATCCCAGCGACAGGTTCTTAACTCTGGAAACACCATATATTTT
TRBJ1-1,few,NA,TRBV5-5,CASSLVNKNTEAFF,TGTGCCAGCAGCTTGGTGAACAAGAACACTGAAGCTTTCTTT
TRBJ2-1,many,NA,TRBV7-3,CASSRTFGGPNEQFF,TGTGCCAGCAGCCGTACTTTCGGGGGCCCAAATGAGCAGTTCTTC
TRBJ2-5,few,NA,TRBV6-4,CASSVHRETQYF,TGTGCCAGCAGTGTTCACAGGGAGACCCAGTACTTC
TRBJ1-4,NA,NA,TRBV5-5,CASSLYGATNEKLFF,TGTGCCAGCAGCTTGTACGGGGCAACTAATGAAAAACTGTTTTTT
TRBJ2-3,few,NA,TRBV20-1,CSARGHPPDTQYF,TGCAGTGCTAGAGGCCACCCTCCAGATACGCAGTATTTT
TRBJ1-2,many,TRBD1,TRBV12-3/TRBV12-4,CASSYRGGNYGYTF,TGTGCCAGCAGCTACAGGGGCGGGAACTATGGCTACACCTTC
TRBJ1-1,NA,NA,TRBV4-3,CASSRSPRGDTEAFF,TGCGCCAGCAGCCGTAGTCCCCGAGGGGACACTGAAGCTTTCTTT
TRBJ2-5,NA,NA,TRBV10-3,CAISGDRSAPQETQYF,TGTGCCATCAGTGGGGATCGATCAGCCCCCCAAGAGACCCAGTACTTC
TRBJ2-1,few,TRBD2,TRBV6-5,CASSYSGAASGEQFF,TGTGCCAGCAGTTACTCAGGGGCGGCTAGCGGTGAGCAGTTCTTC
TRBJ2-7,many,NA,TRBV6-5,CASSYLPGYHEQYF,TGTGCCAGCAGTTACCTCCCAGGGTACCACGAGCAGTACTTC
TRBJ2-7,few,TRBD2,TRBV7-2,CASTIATSARGEQYF,TGTGCCAGCACCATAGCAACTAGCGCGCGAGGCGAGCAGTACTTC
TRBJ2-1,few,TRBD2,TRBV12-3/TRBV12-4,CASTTSTSGRDEQFF,TGTGCCAGCACCACATCAACCAGCGGGAGGGATGAGCAGTTCTTC
TRBJ1-1,NA,NA,TRBV5-5,CASSLAGVWAEAFF,TGTGCCAGCAGCTTGGCAGGGGTATGGGCTGAAGCTTTCTTT
TRBJ2-7,NA,NA,TRBV11-2,CASSLELELGFYEQYF,TGTGCCAGCAGCTTAGAATTAGAACTCGGTTTCTACGAGCAGTACTTC
TRBJ2-7,many,TRBD2,TRBV12-3/TRBV12-4,CASKRAGGLFYEQYF,TGTGCCAGCAAGAGAGCGGGAGGACTCTTCTACGAGCAGTACTTC
TRBJ2-2,NA,NA,TRBV5-1,CASSLSPPNTGELFF,TGCGCCAGCAGCTTGTCTCCTCCGAACACCGGGGAGCTGTTTTTT
TRBJ2-1,NA,TRBD2,TRBV9,CASSVGASGGPSYNEQFF,TGTGCCAGCAGCGTAGGGGCTAGCGGGGGTCCTTCCTACAATGAGCAGTTCTTC
TRBJ2-4,NA,TRBD2,TRBV10-2,CASSEFGLAAKNIQYF,TGCGCCAGCAGTGAGTTCGGACTAGCCGCCAAAAACATTCAGTACTTC
TRBJ2-7,few,NA,TRBV4-2,CASSQRDNYEQYF,TGTGCCAGCAGCCAACGAGACAACTACGAGCAGTACTTC
TRBJ2-7,many,TRBD2,TRBV12-3/TRBV12-4,CASSLDGTSLEQYF,TGTGCCAGCAGTTTAGACGGGACTAGTCTCGAGCAGTACTTC
TRBJ2-7,many,NA,TRBV12-3/TRBV12-4,CASSLRRDTPYEQYF,TGTGCCAGCAGTTTGAGGCGGGACACTCCCTACGAGCAGTACTTC
TRBJ2-7,few,TRBD2,TRBV2,CASSEMPGTSYEQYF,TGTGCCAGCAGTGAAATGCCCGGGACTAGCTACGAGCAGTACTTC
TRBJ2-1,NA,TRBD2,TRBV24-1,CATSDRTSGSSYNEQFF,TGTGCCACCAGTGACCGGACTAGCGGGAGCTCCTACAATGAGCAGTTCTTC
TRBJ2-3,NA,TRBD1,TRBV6-5,CASSYLPTGDPQYF,TGTGCCAGCAGTTACCTCCCCACAGGGGACCCGCAGTATTTT
TRBJ1-5,NA,NA,TRBV12-3/TRBV12-4,CASSLYSQPQHF,TGTGCCAGCAGTCTTTACAGTCAGCCCCAGCATTTT
TRBJ2-1,few,TRBD2,TRBV5-1,CASSLGIPGGRTRSSYNEQFF,TGCGCCAGCAGCTTGGGTATTCCCGGCGGGAGGACTAGAAGCTCCTACAATGAGCAGTTCTTC
TRBJ1-6,few,NA,TRBV5-5,CASSLAGGQSLHF,TGTGCCAGCAGCTTGGCCGGTGGACAGTCCCTCCACTTT
TRBJ2-4,many,NA,TRBV29-1,CSVGFAYGAKNIQYF,TGCAGCGTTGGTTTCGCCTACGGGGCCAAAAACATTCAGTACTTC
TRBJ2-1,many,TRBD2,TRBV6-2/TRBV6-3,CASSYLSTTSGRNEQFF,TGTGCCAGCAGTTACCTATCTACGACTAGCGGGAGGAATGAGCAGTTCTTC
TRBJ2-3,NA,NA,TRBV7-6,CASSPSGSTQYF,TGTGCCAGCAGCCCCTCTGGTTCAACGCAGTATTTT
TRBJ2-3,NA,TRBD2,TRBV2,CASSDRLRGITDTQYF,TGTGCCAGCAGTGATAGGTTGCGGGGGATCACAGATACGCAGTATTTT
TRBJ2-3,NA,TRBD2,TRBV7-2,CASSSTSGSDTQYF,TGTGCCAGCAGCTCGACTAGCGGGTCAGATACGCAGTATTTT
TRBJ1-6,few,NA,TRBV12-3/TRBV12-4,CAGSSSYNSPLHF,TGTGCCGGGTCAAGCTCCTATAATTCACCCCTCCACTTT
TRBJ2-1,NA,NA,TRBV29-1,CSVEQGWRNEQFF,TGCAGCGTTGAACAGGGGTGGAGAAATGAGCAGTTCTTC